This T cell receptor beta chain was profiled in a study of T cells in pancreatic ductal adenocarcinoma. Sequencing was performed with immunoSEQ multiplex PCR; in TCRdb, only in-frame clones are kept and a portion is missing. This sample carries roughly 20,000 clones, almost 90% of them seen once, and the ten largest clones take 0.94%. Surgery without prior neoadjuvant therapy was the treatment of the selected pancreatic ductal adenocarcinoma patients. Per germline, CDR1 SEHNR and CDR2 FQNEAQ (reference sequence). The V end lost 7 bases, the J end lost 5 bases, and 8 bases lay between the germline ends. The CDR3 extends over 12 amino acids.

This chain links TRBV7-9 with TRBJ1-4; D remains ambiguous. The source is a human donor with pancreatic ductal adenocarcinoma. Sequencing input: PBMCs. CDR3 bases: TGTGCCAGCATCGGGAGAAATGAAAAACTGTTTTTT. Translated: CASIGRNEKLFF.